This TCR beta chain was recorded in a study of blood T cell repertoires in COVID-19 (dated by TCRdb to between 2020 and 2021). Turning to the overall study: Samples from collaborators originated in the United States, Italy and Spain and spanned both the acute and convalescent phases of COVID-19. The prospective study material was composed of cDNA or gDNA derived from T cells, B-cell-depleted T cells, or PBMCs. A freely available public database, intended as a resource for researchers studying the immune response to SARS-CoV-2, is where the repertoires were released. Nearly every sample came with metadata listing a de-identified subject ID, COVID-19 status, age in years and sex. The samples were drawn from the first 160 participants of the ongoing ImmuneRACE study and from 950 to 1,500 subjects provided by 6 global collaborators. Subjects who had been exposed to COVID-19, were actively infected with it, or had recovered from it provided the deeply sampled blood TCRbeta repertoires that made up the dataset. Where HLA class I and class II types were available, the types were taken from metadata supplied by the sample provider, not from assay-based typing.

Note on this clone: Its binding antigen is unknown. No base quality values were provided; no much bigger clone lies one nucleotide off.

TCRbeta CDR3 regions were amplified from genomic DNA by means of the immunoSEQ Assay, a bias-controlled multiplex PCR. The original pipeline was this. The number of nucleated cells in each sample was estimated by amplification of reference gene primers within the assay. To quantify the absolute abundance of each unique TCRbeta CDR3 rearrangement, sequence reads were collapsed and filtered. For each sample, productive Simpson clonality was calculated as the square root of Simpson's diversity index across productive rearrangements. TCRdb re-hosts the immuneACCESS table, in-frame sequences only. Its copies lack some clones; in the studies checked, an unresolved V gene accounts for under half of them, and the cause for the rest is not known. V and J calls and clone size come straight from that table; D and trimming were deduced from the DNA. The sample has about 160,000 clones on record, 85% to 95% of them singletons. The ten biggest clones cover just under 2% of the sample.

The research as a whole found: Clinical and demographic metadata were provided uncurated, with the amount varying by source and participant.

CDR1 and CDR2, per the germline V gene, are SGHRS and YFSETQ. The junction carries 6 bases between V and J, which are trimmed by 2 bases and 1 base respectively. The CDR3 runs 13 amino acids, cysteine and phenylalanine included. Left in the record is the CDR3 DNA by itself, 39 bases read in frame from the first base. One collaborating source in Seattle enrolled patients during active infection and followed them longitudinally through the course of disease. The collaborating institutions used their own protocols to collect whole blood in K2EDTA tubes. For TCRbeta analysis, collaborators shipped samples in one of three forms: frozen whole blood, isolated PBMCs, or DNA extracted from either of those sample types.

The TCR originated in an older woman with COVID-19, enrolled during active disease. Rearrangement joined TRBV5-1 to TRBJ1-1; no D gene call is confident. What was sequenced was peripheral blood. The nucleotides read TGCGCCAGCAGCTTCGACACGAACACTGAAGCTTTCTTT. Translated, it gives CASSFDTNTEAFF.